Listed here are 5 T cell receptor beta chains from one sample, sequenced in a study of T cell responses to AZD1222 COVID-19 vaccine. TCRdb's table, derived via immunoSEQ multiplex PCR, lists solely in-frame clones and lacks some. The sample yields about 200,000 clones, approximately 94% seen once. The input for sequencing was peripheral blood, taken on day 0 of MenACWY control vaccination. These TCRs come from an adult in good health.

V usage is TRBV27 and J usage is TRBJ2-7; a possible D gene is TRBD2 (7 bases). Germline V gives CDR1 MNHEY, CDR2 SMNVEV (reference sequence). The CDR3 sequence is 13 residues long. With 6 bases removed from V and 2 bases from J, the gap between germline ends came to 11 bases. In DNA form, the CDR3 reads TGTGCCAGCAGGGGGGGGGCAACCTACGAGCAGTACTTC. Translating gives CASRGGATYEQYF.

The chain combines TRBV19 with TRBJ1-1; a possible D gene is TRBD1 (5 bases). CDR1 and CDR2 from the germline V gene are LNHDA and SQIVND (reference sequence). The V end lost 7 bases, the J end lost 4 bases, and 16 bases lay between the germline ends. This CDR3 comprises 14 residues. CDR3 DNA: TGTGCCAGTATCCCGAGGGGTTTCTCCACTGAAGCTTTCTTT. Its protein is CASIPRGFSTEAFF.

There are a few counts of this clone. The chain links TRBV5-1 to TRBJ2-3; perhaps TRBD2 as D (5 bases). This CDR3 comprises 15 residues. Trimming left V 0 bases short and J 4 bases short, with 12 bases between. From germline, CDR1 is SGHRS and CDR2 YFSETQ. CDR3 nucleotide sequence: TGCGCCAGCAGCTTGGGGGTTGGAGGTTCAGATACGCAGTATTTT. Translated, it gives CASSLGVGGSDTQYF.

The chain has TRBV18 and TRBJ1-4; no clear D. V lost 6 bases to trimming and J lost 8 bases, with 13 bases between them. The germline gives CDR1 KGHSH, CDR2 LQKENI. The CDR3 runs 13 residues. The CDR3 region has the DNA TGTGCCAGCTCTCAAACGACAAGCGAAAAACTGTTTTTT. This encodes CASSQTTSEKLFF.

This chain links TRBV5-6 with TRBJ1-1; 8 bases are shared with TRBD1. The germline V gene has CDR1 SGHDT and CDR2 YYEEEE. CDR3 length: 14 amino acids. V was clipped by 5 bases and J by 1 base; unmatched bases: 4. The DNA for the CDR3 is TGTGCCAGCAGACCAGGGGGCGAGAACACTGAAGCTTTCTTT. Its translation: CASRPGGENTEAFF.